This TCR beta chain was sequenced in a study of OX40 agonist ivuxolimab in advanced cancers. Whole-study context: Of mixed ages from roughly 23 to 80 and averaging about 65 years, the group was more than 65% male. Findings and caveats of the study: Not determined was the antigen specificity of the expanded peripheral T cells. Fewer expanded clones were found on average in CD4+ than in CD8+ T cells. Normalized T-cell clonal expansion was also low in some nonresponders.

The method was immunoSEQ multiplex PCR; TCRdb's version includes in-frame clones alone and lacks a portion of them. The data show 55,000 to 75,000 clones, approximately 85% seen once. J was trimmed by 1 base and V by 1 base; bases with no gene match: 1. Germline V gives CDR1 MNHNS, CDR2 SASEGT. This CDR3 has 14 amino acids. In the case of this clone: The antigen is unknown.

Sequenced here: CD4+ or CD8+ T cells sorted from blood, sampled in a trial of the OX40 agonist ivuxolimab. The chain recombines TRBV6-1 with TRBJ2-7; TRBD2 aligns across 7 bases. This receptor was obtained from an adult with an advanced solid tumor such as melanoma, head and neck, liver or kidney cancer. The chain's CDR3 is CASSEERGSYEQYF. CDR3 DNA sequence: TGTGCCAGCAGTGAAGAGCGGGGATCCTACGAGCAGTACTTC.